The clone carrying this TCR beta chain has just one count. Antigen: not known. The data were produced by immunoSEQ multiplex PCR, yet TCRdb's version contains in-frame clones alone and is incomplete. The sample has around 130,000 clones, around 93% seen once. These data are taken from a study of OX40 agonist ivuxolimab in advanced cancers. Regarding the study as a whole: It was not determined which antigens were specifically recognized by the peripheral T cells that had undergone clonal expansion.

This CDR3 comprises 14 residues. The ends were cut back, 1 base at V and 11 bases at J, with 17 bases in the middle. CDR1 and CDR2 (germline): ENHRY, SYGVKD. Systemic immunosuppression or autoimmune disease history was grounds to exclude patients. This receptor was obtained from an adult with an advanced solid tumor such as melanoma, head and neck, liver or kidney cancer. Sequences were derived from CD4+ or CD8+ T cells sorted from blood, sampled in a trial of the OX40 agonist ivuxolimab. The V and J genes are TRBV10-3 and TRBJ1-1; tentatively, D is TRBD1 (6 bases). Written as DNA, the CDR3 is TGTGCCATCAGTGAGTTAGTTGGTCCGGGGGGCGCTTTCTTT. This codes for CAISELVGPGGAFF.